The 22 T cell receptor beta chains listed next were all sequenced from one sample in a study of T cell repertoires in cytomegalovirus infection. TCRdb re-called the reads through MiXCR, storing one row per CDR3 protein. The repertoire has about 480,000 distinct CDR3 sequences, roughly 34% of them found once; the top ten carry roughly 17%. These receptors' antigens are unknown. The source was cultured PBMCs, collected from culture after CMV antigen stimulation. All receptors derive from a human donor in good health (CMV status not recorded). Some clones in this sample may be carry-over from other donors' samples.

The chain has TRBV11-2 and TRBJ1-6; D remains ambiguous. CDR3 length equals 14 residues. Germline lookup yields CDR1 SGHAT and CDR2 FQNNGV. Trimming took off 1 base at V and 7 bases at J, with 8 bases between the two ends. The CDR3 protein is CASSLVAQNSPLHF. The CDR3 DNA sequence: TGTGCCAGCAGCTTAGTGGCGCAAAATTCACCCCTCCACTTT.

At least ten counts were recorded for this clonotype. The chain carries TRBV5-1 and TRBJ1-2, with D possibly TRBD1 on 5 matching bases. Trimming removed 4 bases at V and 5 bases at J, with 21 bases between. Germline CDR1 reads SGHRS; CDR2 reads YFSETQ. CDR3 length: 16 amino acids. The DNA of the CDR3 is TGCGCCAGCAGCCCCGAGGGGAACTACTTGCTTTATGGCTACACCTTC. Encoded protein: CASSPEGNYLLYGYTF.

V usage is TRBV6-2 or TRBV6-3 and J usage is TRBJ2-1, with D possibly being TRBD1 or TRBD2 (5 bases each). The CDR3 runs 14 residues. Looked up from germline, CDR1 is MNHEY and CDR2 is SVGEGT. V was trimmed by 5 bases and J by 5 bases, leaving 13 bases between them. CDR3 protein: CASSIFGTHNEQFF. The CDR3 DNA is TGTGCCAGCAGTATTTTCGGGACCCACAATGAGCAGTTCTTC.

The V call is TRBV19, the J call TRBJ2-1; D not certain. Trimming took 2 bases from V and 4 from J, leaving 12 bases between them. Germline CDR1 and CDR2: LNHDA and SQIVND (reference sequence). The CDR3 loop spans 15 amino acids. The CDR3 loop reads CASSISQTEYNEQFF. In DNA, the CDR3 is TGTGCCAGTAGTATAAGTCAAACAGAATACAATGAGCAGTTCTTC.

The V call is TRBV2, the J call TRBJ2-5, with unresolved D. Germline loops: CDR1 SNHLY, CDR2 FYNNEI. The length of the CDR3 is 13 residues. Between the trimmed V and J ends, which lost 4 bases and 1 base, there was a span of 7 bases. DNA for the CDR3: TGTGCCAGCAGTGTTAACCTCCAAGAGACCCAGTACTTC. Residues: CASSVNLQETQYF.

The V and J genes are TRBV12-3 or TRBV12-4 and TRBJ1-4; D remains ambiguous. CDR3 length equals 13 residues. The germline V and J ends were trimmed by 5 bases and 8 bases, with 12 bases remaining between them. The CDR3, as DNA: TGTGCCAGCAGTCCTGAGGGAAGAGAAAAACTGTTTTTT. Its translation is CASSPEGREKLFF.

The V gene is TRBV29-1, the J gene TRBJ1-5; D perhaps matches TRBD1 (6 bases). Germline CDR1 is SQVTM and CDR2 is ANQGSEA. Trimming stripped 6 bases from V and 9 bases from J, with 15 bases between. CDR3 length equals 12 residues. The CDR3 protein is CSVNAGAGPQHF. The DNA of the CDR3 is TGCAGCGTGAATGCGGGGGCGGGGCCCCAGCATTTT.

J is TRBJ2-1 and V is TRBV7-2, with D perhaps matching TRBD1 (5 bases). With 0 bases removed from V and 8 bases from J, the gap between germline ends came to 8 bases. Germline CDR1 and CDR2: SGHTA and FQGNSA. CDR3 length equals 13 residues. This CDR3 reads CASSLALGDEQFF. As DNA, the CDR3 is TGTGCCAGCAGCTTAGCGCTAGGGGATGAGCAGTTCTTC.

CDR3 sequence reads: CASKGQYNSPLHF. For the CDR3, the DNA is TGTGCCAGCAAGGGACAGTATAATTCACCCCTCCACTTT. V is TRBV28 and J is TRBJ1-6, with 7 bases lining up with TRBD1. In germline, CDR1 is MDHEN, CDR2 SYDVKM. The junction had 1 base not matched to a gene; V was cut back by 7 bases and J by 4 bases. This CDR3 spans 13 amino acids.

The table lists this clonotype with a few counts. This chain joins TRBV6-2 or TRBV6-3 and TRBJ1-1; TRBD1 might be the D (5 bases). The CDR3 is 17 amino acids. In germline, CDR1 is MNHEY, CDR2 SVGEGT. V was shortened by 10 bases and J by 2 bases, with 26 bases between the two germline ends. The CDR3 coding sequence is TGTGCCATCTCAAGGGGACTAGCGGGAGGATTTAACACTGAAGCTTTCTTT. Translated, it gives CAISRGLAGGFNTEAFF.

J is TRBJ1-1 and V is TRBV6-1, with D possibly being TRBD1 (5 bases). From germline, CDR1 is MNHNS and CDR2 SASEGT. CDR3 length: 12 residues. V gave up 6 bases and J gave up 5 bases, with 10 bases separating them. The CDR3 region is CASRKTDTEAFF. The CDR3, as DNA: TGTGCCAGCAGAAAGACAGATACTGAAGCTTTCTTT.

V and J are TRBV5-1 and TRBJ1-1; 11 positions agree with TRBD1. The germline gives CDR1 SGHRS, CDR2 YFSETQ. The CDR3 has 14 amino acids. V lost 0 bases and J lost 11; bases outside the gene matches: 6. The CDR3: CASSLAWDRGTAFF. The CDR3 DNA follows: TGCGCCAGCAGCTTGGCCTGGGACAGGGGGACTGCTTTCTTT.

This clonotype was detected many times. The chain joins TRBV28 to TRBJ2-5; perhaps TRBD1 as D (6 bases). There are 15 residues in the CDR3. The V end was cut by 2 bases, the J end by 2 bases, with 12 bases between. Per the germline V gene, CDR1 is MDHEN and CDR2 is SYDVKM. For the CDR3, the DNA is TGTGCCAGCAGTTTAGGGGGCGGTGGACAAGAGACCCAGTACTTC. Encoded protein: CASSLGGGGQETQYF.

CDR3 nucleotides: TGTGCCAGCAGTTACTCGTCTAGCGGGAGGGCCACAGATACGCAGTATTTT. It is translated as CASSYSSSGRATDTQYF. This chain joins TRBV6-5 and TRBJ2-3; 12 bases fit TRBD2. The CDR3 has 17 amino acids. Losses at the gene ends were 0 bases for V and 2 bases for J; bases not matched to a gene: 3. In germline, CDR1 is MNHEY, CDR2 SVGAGI.

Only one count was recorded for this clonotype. The CDR3 region has the DNA TGTGCCAGCAGCTTAGAACAGGAGTCCTACGAGCAGTACGTC. Translated, it gives CASSLEQESYEQYV. The chain couples TRBV7-9 to TRBJ2-7, with a weak D call TRBD1 (5 bases). Trimming left V 1 base short and J 1 base short, with 8 bases between. The CDR3 spans 14 residues. Per the germline V gene, CDR1 is SEHNR and CDR2 is FQNEAQ (reference sequence).

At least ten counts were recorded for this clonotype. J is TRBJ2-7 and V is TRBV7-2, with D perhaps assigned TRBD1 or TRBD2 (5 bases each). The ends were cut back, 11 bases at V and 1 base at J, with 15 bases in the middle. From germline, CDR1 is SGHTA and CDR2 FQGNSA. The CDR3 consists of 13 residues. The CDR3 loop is CASGTSESYEQYF. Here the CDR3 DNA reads TGTGCCTCCGGGACCTCAGAGTCCTACGAGCAGTACTTC. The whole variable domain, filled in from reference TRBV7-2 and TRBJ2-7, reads GAGVSQSPSNKVTEKGKDVELRCDPISGHTALYWYRQSLGQGLEFLIYFQGNSAPDKSGLPSDRFSAERTGGSVSTLTIQRTQQEDSAVYLCASGTSESYEQYFGPGTRLTVT.

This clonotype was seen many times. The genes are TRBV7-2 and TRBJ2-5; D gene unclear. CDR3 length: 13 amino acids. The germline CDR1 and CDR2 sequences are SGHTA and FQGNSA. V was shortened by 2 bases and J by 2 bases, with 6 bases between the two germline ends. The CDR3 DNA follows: TGTGCCAGCAGCTTAACCCCGCAAGAGACCCAGTACTTC. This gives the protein CASSLTPQETQYF.

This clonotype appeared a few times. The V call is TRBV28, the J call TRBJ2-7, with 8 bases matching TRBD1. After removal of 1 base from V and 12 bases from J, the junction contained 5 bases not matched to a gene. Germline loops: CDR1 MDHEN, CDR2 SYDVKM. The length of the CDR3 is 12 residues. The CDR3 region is CASSLLTGGTYF. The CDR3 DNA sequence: TGTGCCAGCAGTTTATTAACAGGGGGGACGTACTTC.

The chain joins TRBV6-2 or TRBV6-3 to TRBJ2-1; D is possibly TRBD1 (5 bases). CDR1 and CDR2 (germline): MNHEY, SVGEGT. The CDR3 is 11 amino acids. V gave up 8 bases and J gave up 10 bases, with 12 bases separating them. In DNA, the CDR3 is TGTGCCAGCGGGGCCGAATCCGAGCAGTTCTTC. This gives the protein CASGAESEQFF.

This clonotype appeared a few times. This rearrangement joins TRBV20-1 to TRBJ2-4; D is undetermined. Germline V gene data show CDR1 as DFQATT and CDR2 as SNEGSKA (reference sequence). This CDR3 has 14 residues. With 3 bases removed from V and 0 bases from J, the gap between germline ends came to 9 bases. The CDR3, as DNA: TGCAGTGCTAGGGGTCGACTAGCCAAAAACATTCAGTACTTC. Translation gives CSARGRLAKNIQYF.

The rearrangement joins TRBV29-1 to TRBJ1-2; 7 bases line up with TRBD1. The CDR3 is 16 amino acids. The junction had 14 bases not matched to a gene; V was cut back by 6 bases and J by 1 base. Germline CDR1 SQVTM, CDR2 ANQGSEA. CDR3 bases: TGCAGCGTCCTACGAGTTGACAGGGACATTAACTATGGCTACACCTTC. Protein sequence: CSVLRVDRDINYGYTF.

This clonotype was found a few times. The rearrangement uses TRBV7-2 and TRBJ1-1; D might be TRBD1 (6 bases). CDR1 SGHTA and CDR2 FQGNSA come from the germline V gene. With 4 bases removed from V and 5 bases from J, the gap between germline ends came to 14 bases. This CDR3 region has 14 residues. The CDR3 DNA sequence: TGTGCCAGCAGCTCGCCCGGAGGGGGGACTGAAGCTTTCTTT. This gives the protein CASSSPGGGTEAFF.